The sequence of this TCR beta chain was determined in a study of blood T cell repertoires in COVID-19. At the level of the study: Samples of COVID-19 (acute and convalescent) were obtained from the United States, Italy and Spain.

As originally analysed: Reference gene primers were amplified, and this amplification served to estimate nucleated cell counts. Data came from immunoSEQ multiplex PCR; TCRdb stores just in-frame clones and leaves some out. Clone size and V and J calls were adopted from that table, with D and trimming inferred from the DNA. The sample has approximately 280,000 clones, around 89% seen once. The CDR3 contains 16 residues. The J gene is TRBJ1-5, the V gene TRBV21-1; the table's D call of TRBD1 was not tested on the DNA. TRBV21-1 is a recognized pseudogene. The receptor was isolated from a man in his forties or fifties with acute or convalescent COVID-19. Input material: peripheral blood. CDR3 sequence reads: CASSDQTGSLNQPQHF. The DNA for the CDR3 is TGTGCCAGCAGCGACCAGACAGGGAGCCTTAATCAGCCCCAGCATTTT.